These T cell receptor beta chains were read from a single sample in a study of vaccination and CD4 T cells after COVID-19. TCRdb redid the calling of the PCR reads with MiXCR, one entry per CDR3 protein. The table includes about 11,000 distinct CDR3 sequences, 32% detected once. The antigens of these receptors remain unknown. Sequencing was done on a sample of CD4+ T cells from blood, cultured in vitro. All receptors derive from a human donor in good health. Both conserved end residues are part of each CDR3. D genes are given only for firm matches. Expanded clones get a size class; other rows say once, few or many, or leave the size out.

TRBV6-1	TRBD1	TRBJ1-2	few	TGTGCCAGCAGTGAAGCCGGGACAGGGTACGGCTATGGCTACACCTTC	CASSEAGTGYGYGYTF
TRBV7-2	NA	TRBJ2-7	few	TGTGCCAGCAGCTTTGCGGGGCGGGACGAGCAGTACTTC	CASSFAGRDEQYF
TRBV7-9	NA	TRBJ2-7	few	TGTGCCAGCAGCCCTACGGCCCTTGACGGGCCGGACGAGCAGTACTTC	CASSPTALDGPDEQYF
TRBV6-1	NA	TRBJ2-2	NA	TGTGCCAGCAGTGAACCAAAAGGTCTGAACACCGGGGAGCTGTTTTTT	CASSEPKGLNTGELFF
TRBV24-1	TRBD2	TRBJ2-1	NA	TGTGCCACCAGTGACCCCGGGACTAGCGGACCCTACAATGAGCAGTTCTTC	CATSDPGTSGPYNEQFF
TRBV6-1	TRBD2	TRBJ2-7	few	TGTGCCAGCAAAGCGGGAGGCCTCCAAACCTACGAGCAGTACTTC	CASKAGGLQTYEQYF
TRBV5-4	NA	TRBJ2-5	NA	TGTGCCAGCAGCGATCGCAGGGAAGGTGAGACCCAGTACTTC	CASSDRREGETQYF
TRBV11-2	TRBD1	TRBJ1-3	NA	TGTGCCAGCAGCTCCCTGACAGGGAGGGGCACCATATATTTT	CASSSLTGRGTIYF
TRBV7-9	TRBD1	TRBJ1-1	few	TGTGCCAGCAGCTTAGGTCTAAGACAGGGGAAGGCTTTCTTT	CASSLGLRQGKAFF
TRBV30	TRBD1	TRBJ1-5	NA	TGTGCCTGGAGCCCGGGACAGATCAATCAGCCCCAGCATTTT	CAWSPGQINQPQHF
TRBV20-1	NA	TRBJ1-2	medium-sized	TGCAGAGTCCCCGGAGGGGGGGGGAACTATGGCTACACCTTC	CRVPGGGGNYGYTF
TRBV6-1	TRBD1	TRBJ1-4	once	TGTGCCAGCAGTGCCTGGACAGGCCACGCTGAAAAACTGTTTTTT	CASSAWTGHAEKLFF
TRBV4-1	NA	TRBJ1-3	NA	TGCGCCAGCAGCCAATCGATCCCCGGAAACACCATATATTTT	CASSQSIPGNTIYF
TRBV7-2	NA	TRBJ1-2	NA	TGTGCCAGCAGCCCGACTCTTAACTATGGCTACACCTTC	CASSPTLNYGYTF
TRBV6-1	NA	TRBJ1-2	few	TGTGCCAGCAGGAGAGAGAGGGTAACGGGTGGCTACACCTTC	CASRRERVTGGYTF
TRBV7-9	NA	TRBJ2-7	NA	TGTGCCAGCAGCTTAGAGAGGGTTAGCTCCTACGAGCAGTACTTC	CASSLERVSSYEQYF
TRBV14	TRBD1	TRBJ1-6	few	TGTGCCAGCAGCCAGACAGGGGGAAGCTATAATTCACCCCTCCACTTT	CASSQTGGSYNSPLHF
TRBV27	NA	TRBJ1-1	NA	TGTGCCAGCAGTTTACGAAGCGGTAGGGTCACTGAAACTTTCTTT	CASSLRSGRVTETFF
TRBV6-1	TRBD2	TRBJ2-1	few	TGTGCCAGCAGTGACCTAGCGGGAGATTATGATGAGCAGTTCTTC	CASSDLAGDYDEQFF
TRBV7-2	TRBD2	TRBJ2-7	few	TGTGCCAGCAGCTTTTCTAGCGGGGACGAGCAGTACTTC	CASSFSSGDEQYF
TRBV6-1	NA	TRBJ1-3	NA	TGTGCCAGCGCTCCCGAGCCAGGAAACACCATATATTTT	CASAPEPGNTIYF
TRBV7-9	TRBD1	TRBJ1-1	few	TGTGCCAGCAGCTCCCGGGACAGTGAAGCTTTCTTT	CASSSRDSEAFF